This TCR beta chain is drawn from a study of blood T cell repertoires in COVID-19. Here immunoSEQ multiplex PCR was the method, and the copy in TCRdb shows in-frame clones only, minus some. This repertoire shows roughly 60,000 clones, about four fifths found once; its top ten account for over 25%. With V trimmed by 1 base and J by 2 bases, 8 bases remained unmatched. CDR1 is LGHDT, CDR2 YNNKEL, per germline (reference sequence). This CDR3 spans 18 amino acids. The chain uses TRBV3-1 (or the pseudogene TRBV3-2) and TRBJ2-1, with 10 bases fitting TRBD2. The sequenced sample was peripheral blood. The sequence derives from a human donor in a cohort sampled during active COVID-19. The CDR3 coding sequence is TGTGCCAGCAGCCAAGCGGTGTTAGCGGGGGGACCCTACAATGAGCAGTTCTTC. Protein: CASSQAVLAGGPYNEQFF.